The 32 T cell receptor beta chains given below trace back to one sample, sequenced in a study of T cells in women clearing cervical HPV infection. Some clones are missing from TCRdb's copy, which holds only in-frame ones; the method was immunoSEQ multiplex PCR. The listing contains roughly 32,000 clones. The sequencing input was blood buffy coat. All receptors come from a woman aged 18 to 75 with a cervical HPV16 infection that either progressed to CIN3+ or cleared (not recorded which).

Note on this clone: One end of the junction is discordant with germline, which a read error may explain. The read ends 3 residues before the CDR3 terminus; that terminus is restored from the germline J gene. This sequence joins TRBV20-1 and TRBJ2-7; D unclear. Germline CDR1 is DFQATT and CDR2 is SNEGSKA (reference sequence). This CDR3 is built from 11 residues. CDR3 loop: CSARDGYEQYF. The DNA read from the CDR3 is TGCAGTGCAAGAGACGGCTACGAG.

A note on this clone: The read gets to within 3 residues of the CDR3 end, and the germline J gene fills in the rest. The rearrangement uses TRBV28 and TRBJ1-2; TRBD1 matches 10 bases. J was trimmed by 6 bases and V by 2 bases; bases with no gene match: 0. The CDR3 consists of 13 residues. The V gene's germline CDR1 is MDHEN and CDR2 SYDVKM. CDR3 amino acids: CASSLGQGDGYTF. The sequenced CDR3 bases are TGTGCCAGCAGTTTAGGACAGGGGGATGGC.

Regarding this clone: Read data end 3 residues before the CDR3 end; the end is taken from the germline J gene. The chain couples TRBV6-2 or TRBV6-3 to TRBJ2-1; D is perhaps TRBD2 (6 bases). This CDR3 region has 15 residues. Looked up from germline, CDR1 is MNHEY and CDR2 is SVGEGT. The V gene lost 5 bases and the J gene lost 6 bases, with 17 bases spanning the gap. CDR3 sequence: CASSHGTPSTNEQFF. The sequenced part of the CDR3 DNA is TGTGCCAGCAGTCACGGGACTCCGTCAACCAATGAG.

On this clone: The read comes to an end 3 residues before the CDR3 does, leaving the germline J gene to fill in the end. V gene TRBV20-1 combines with J gene TRBJ2-5; TRBD2 agrees at 9 bases. The CDR3 consists of 14 residues. From germline, CDR1 is DFQATT and CDR2 SNEGSKA (reference sequence). Trimming at V came to 3 bases and at J to 5 bases, leaving 7 bases not matched to a gene. CDR3 in amino acids: CSASLREGSETQYF. The CDR3 bases that were read are TGCAGTGCTAGTTTGCGGGAGGGCTCGGAGACC.

Turning to this clone: The CDR3 end falls 3 residues outside the read, so it is completed with the germline J gene. The rearrangement joins TRBV6-1 to TRBJ1-1; 10 bases agree with TRBD1. V lost 4 bases, J lost 6 bases, and 11 bases stayed unmatched. CDR3 length: 16 residues. Germline loops: CDR1 MNHNS, CDR2 SASEGT. The CDR3 bases that were read are TGTGCCAGCAGTGCCCTCCCGGGACAGGGGATGGCTGAA. It is translated as CASSALPGQGMAE. The whole CDR3 reads CASSALPGQGMAEAFF.

A remark on this clone: Read coverage stops 3 residues before the CDR3 terminus; the germline J gene supplies the remainder. The genes are TRBV28 and TRBJ2-1, with 9 nucleotides matching TRBD2. V was pared by 6 bases and J by 2 bases, with 2 bases of the junction left unmatched. The germline gives CDR1 MDHEN, CDR2 SYDVKM. The CDR3 spans 14 residues. This chain's CDR3 is CASRLAGAYNEQFF. The DNA read from the CDR3 is TGTGCCAGCAGGTTAGCGGGGGCCTACAATGAG.

Worth noting for this clone: The read stops 3 residues short of the end of the CDR3; the missing end is completed from the germline J gene. J is TRBJ1-2 and V is TRBV5-1, with 7 bases fitting TRBD1. The CDR3 is made up of 14 amino acids. Germline V gives CDR1 SGHRS, CDR2 YFSETQ. Partial CDR3 DNA: TGCGCCAGCAGGATCAAAGGGGGCCCCATAGGC. This gives the protein CASRIKGGPIG. The full CDR3 reads CASRIKGGPIGYTF.

On this clone: From the germline J gene comes the end of the CDR3, since the read stops 3 residues before it. The rearrangement links TRBV7-2 to TRBJ2-1; 7 nucleotides agree with TRBD2. Germline CDR1 reads SGHTA; CDR2 reads FQGNSA. This CDR3 has 15 amino acids. Trimming cost V 6 bases and J 1 base; bases outside gene matches: 6. CDR3 DNA (partial): TGTGCCAGCAGAAGAAGGACTAGTTCCTACAATGAG. Translation: CASRRRTSSYNE. The entire CDR3 protein is CASRRRTSSYNEQFF.

On this clone itself: The read ends 3 residues early relative to the CDR3; the germline J gene fills the gap. J is TRBJ2-1 and V is TRBV7-2, with 9 bases aligning to TRBD2. The germline gives CDR1 SGHTA, CDR2 FQGNSA. This CDR3 has 14 residues. J lost 9 bases, V lost 5 bases, and 8 bases had no gene match. The CDR3 loop is CASSALAGRVEQFF. The sequenced CDR3 bases are TGTGCCAGCAGCGCCCTAGCGGGAAGGGTTGAG.

On this clone: The CDR3 goes on 3 residues after the read ends, and that part is filled in from the germline J gene. The rearrangement joins TRBV20-1 to TRBJ2-1, with 7 bases lining up with TRBD1. The germline CDR1 and CDR2 sequences are DFQATT and SNEGSKA (reference sequence). V shed 5 bases, J shed 3 bases, and the junction held 7 bases outside the gene matches. The CDR3 consists of 14 residues. Incomplete CDR3 DNA: TGCAGTGCTGGATCCGGGACAGACTACAATGAG. Protein product: CSAGSGTDYNE. In full, the CDR3 reads CSAGSGTDYNEQFF.

The CDR3 bases that were read are TGCGCCAGCAGCTTGGTTTTAGATTCCAATGAG. Translated: CASSLVLDSNE. The entire CDR3 protein is CASSLVLDSNEQFF. This chain joins TRBV5-1 and TRBJ2-1; no firm D call. The read finishes 3 residues shy of the CDR3 end, and the germline J gene is used to complete it. The CDR3 extends over 14 amino acids. The germline V gene has CDR1 SGHRS and CDR2 YFSETQ. Trimming pared 0 bases from V and 6 bases from J, leaving 10 bases between.

Details on this clone: The CDR3 goes on 3 residues after the read ends, and that part is filled in from the germline J gene. The chain recombines TRBV7-2 with TRBJ1-4, with 9 bases that match TRBD1. The CDR3 length is 15 residues. The germline V gene encodes CDR1 SGHTA and CDR2 FQGNSA. The part of the CDR3 DNA that was read is TGTGCCAGCAGCCGTAAGGGACAGGGAGATTCACCA. This encodes CASSRKGQGDSP. The whole CDR3 protein is CASSRKGQGDSPLFF.

As for this clone: Sequencing ends 3 residues short of the CDR3 end; the germline J gene provides the rest. The rearrangement joins TRBV7-2 to TRBJ1-2; no clear D gene. CDR1 and CDR2 (germline): SGHTA, FQGNSA. The CDR3 loop spans 13 amino acids. This CDR3 is CASSPSPGEDYTF. Incomplete CDR3 DNA: TGTGCCAGCAGCCCTAGTCCCGGGGAGGAC.

As concerns this clone: The read stops 3 residues short of the end of the CDR3; the missing end is completed from the germline J gene. J is TRBJ2-3 and V is TRBV5-1; TRBD2 agrees at 9 bases. CDR3 length equals 15 residues. The V segment lost 2 bases and the J segment 3 bases; nucleotides outside the gene matches: 4. Per the germline V gene, CDR1 is SGHRS and CDR2 is YFSETQ. The CDR3 loop reads CASSFTSGSTDTQYF. CDR3 bases read: TGCGCCAGCAGCTTTACTAGCGGGTCAACAGATACG.

Regarding this clone: Read sequence stops 3 residues before the CDR3 end, and the germline J gene provides the missing end. The chain employs TRBV20-1 and TRBJ2-3; 7 nucleotides line up with TRBD2. The germline V gene encodes CDR1 DFQATT and CDR2 SNEGSKA (reference sequence). The CDR3 runs to 14 residues. The sequenced CDR3 bases are TGCAGTGCTAGAGTAAGCGGGGCAGAAGAGACG. Protein product: CSARVSGAEET. The whole CDR3 sequence is CSARVSGAEETQYF.

As to this clone: The CDR3 is cut off 3 residues early in the read; its end comes from the germline J gene. The chain joins TRBV2 to TRBJ2-1; tentative D call: TRBD2 (5 bases). V lost 5 bases, J lost 6 bases, and 8 bases lay in between. Germline V CDR1 and CDR2: SNHLY, FYNNEI. There are 12 residues in the CDR3. The CDR3 DNA, read in part, is TGTGCCAGCAGTCGAAGCGGCAATGAG. Translated, it gives CASSRSGNE. The complete CDR3 protein is CASSRSGNEQFF.

In the case of this clone: The DNA ends 3 residues before the CDR3 does, and the rest of the CDR3 is filled in from the germline J gene. The chain is built from TRBV6-2 or TRBV6-3 and TRBJ2-3; 10 bases are shared with TRBD2. This CDR3 has 13 residues. Germline V gene data show CDR1 as MNHEY and CDR2 as SVGEGT. The ends lost 5 bases at V and 5 bases at J; junction bases unmatched: 1. The CDR3 spells CASSTSGEDTQYF. CDR3 DNA (partial): TGTGCCAGCAGTACTAGCGGGGAAGATACG.

Turning to this clone: Relative to the germline gene, one junction end is altered; a read error may explain this. The read halts 3 residues ahead of the CDR3 end, with the missing end drawn from the germline J gene. The chain uses TRBV4-2 and TRBJ2-3; the match to TRBD2 covers 8 bases. Germline assignment: CDR1 LGHNA and CDR2 YNFKEQ. This CDR3 has 16 residues. The CDR3 DNA, read in part, is TGCGCCAGCAGCCAAGATATAGGACTAGCCACAGATACG. As protein: CASSQDIGLATDT. The CDR3 reads in full as CASSQDIGLATDTQYF.

Details on this clone: Read data end 3 residues before the CDR3 end; the end is taken from the germline J gene. The rearrangement joins TRBV11-2 to TRBJ2-1, with D unresolved. Germline loops: CDR1 SGHAT, CDR2 FQNNGV. The V and J ends lost 3 bases and 5 bases respectively, with 2 bases between them. The length of the CDR3 is 11 residues. CDR3 sequence reads: CASSFNNEQFF. The covered CDR3 bases are TGTGCCAGCAGCTTCAACAATGAG.

A note on this clone: Read data end 3 residues before the CDR3 end; the end is taken from the germline J gene. V usage is TRBV30 and J usage is TRBJ2-1, with no clear D. Trimming took 4 bases from V and 5 from J, leaving 6 bases between them. Germline V gene lookup returns CDR1 GTSNPN and CDR2 SVGIG (reference sequence). This CDR3 has 11 amino acids. CDR3 amino acids: CAWTQNNEQFF. CDR3 bases read: TGTGCCTGGACCCAGAACAATGAG.

For this clone: The sequence runs out 3 residues before the end of the CDR3; the remainder is reconstructed from the germline J gene. The chain links TRBV19 to TRBJ2-2; no clear D gene. CDR1 and CDR2 from the germline V gene are LNHDA and SQIVND (reference sequence). The CDR3 totals 13 residues. The ends were cut back, 5 bases at V and 4 bases at J, with 8 bases in the middle. The chain's CDR3 is CASSLAVTGELFF. Partial CDR3 DNA: TGTGCCAGTAGTTTGGCTGTCACCGGGGAG. Filled out from reference TRBV19 and TRBJ2-2, the complete variable domain reads DGGITQSPKYLFRKEGQNVTLSCEQNLNHDAMYWYRQDPGQGLRLIYYSQIVNDFQKGDIAEGYSVSREKKESFPLTVTSAQKNPTAFYLCASSLAVTGELFFGEGSRLTVL.

The sequenced CDR3 bases are TGTGCCAGCAGCTTAATGGCTAGCGAGCCCTACGAG. Translated: CASSLMASEPYE. The entire CDR3 reads CASSLMASEPYEQYF. V usage is TRBV11-3 and J usage is TRBJ2-7; possible D gene TRBD2, 6 bases. The read ends 3 residues before the CDR3 terminus; that terminus is restored from the germline J gene. In germline, CDR1 is SGHNT, CDR2 YENEEA. Trimming removed 2 bases from V and 2 bases from J, with 13 bases in between. CDR3 size: 15 residues.

Regarding this clone: The read is 3 residues too short to cover the CDR3 end, so that end is filled in from the germline J gene. The chain has TRBV6-4 and TRBJ2-3; the D gene could be TRBD1 or TRBD2 (6 bases each). The V gene lost 6 bases and the J gene lost 0 bases, with 16 bases spanning the gap. Germline CDR1 reads MRHNA; CDR2 reads SNTAGT. There are 16 residues in the CDR3. CDR3 in amino acids: CASSAGQHISTDTQYF. The covered CDR3 bases are TGTGCCAGCAGCGCGGGACAACATATTAGCACAGATACG.

Comments on this clone: The read comes to an end 3 residues before the CDR3 does, leaving the germline J gene to fill in the end. The V call is TRBV19, the J call TRBJ2-7, with a weak D call TRBD1 (5 bases). The CDR3 is made up of 15 amino acids. Germline V gene lookup returns CDR1 LNHDA and CDR2 SQIVND (reference sequence). V lost 5 bases and J lost 2, with 16 bases in between. The CDR3 sequence is CASSRRADRAYEQYF. The part of the CDR3 DNA that was read is TGTGCCAGTAGTCGCCGCGCTGACAGAGCCTACGAG.

On this clone: The read stops 3 residues short of the end of the CDR3; the missing end is completed from the germline J gene. The chain combines TRBV19 with TRBJ2-1; D gene ambiguous. This CDR3 region has 14 residues. From germline, CDR1 is LNHDA and CDR2 SQIVND (reference sequence). Trimming took 5 bases from V and 0 from J, leaving 8 bases between them. The sequenced part of the CDR3 DNA is TGTGCCAGTAGTGGCGGCAGCTCCTACAATGAG. Translated: CASSGGSSYNE. The whole CDR3 sequence is CASSGGSSYNEQFF.

The CDR3 loop reads CASSLEGTGIQPQHF. The covered CDR3 bases are TGTGCCAGCAGCTTAGAGGGGACAGGGATTCAGCCC. V gene TRBV7-9 combines with J gene TRBJ1-5; 9 bases map to TRBD1. The read is 3 residues too short to cover the CDR3 end, so that end is filled in from the germline J gene. Germline V gene sequence: CDR1 SEHNR, CDR2 FQNEAQ (reference sequence). V lost 1 base and J lost 6; bases outside the gene matches: 4. This CDR3 is built from 15 residues. The full variable domain, its missing parts supplied by reference TRBV7-9 and TRBJ1-5, is DTGVSQNPRHKITKRGQNVTFRCDPISEHNRLYWYRQTLGQGPEFLTYFQNEAQLEKSRLLSDRFSAERPKGSFSTLEIQRTEQGDSAMYLCASSLEGTGIQPQHFGDGTRLSIL.

Note on this clone: The CDR3 goes on 3 residues after the read ends, and that part is filled in from the germline J gene. The V call is TRBV18, the J call TRBJ2-2, with 10 bases fitting TRBD2. Germline trimming cut 4 bases from V and 7 bases from J; bases unmatched to any gene: 6. The CDR3 is made up of 15 amino acids. Germline V gene lookup returns CDR1 KGHSH and CDR2 LQKENI. This chain's CDR3 is CASSRGTSEYGELFF. The CDR3 DNA, read in part, is TGTGCCAGCTCACGAGGGACTAGCGAATACGGGGAG.

Comments on this clone: The read stops 3 residues short of the end of the CDR3; the missing end is completed from the germline J gene. This chain connects TRBV19 to TRBJ2-3; 8 bases agree with TRBD2. The germline V gene has CDR1 LNHDA and CDR2 SQIVND (reference sequence). The ends lost 5 bases at V and 2 bases at J; junction bases unmatched: 12. CDR3 length equals 17 residues. CDR3 in amino acids: CASSLQSSGTITDTQYF. Incomplete CDR3 DNA: TGTGCCAGTAGTCTTCAAAGTAGCGGGACGATCACAGATACG.

A remark on this clone: The read halts 3 residues ahead of the CDR3 end, with the missing end drawn from the germline J gene. This chain connects TRBV5-1 to TRBJ1-6, with 8 bases identical to TRBD1. This CDR3 region has 15 residues. With V trimmed by 1 base and J by 6 bases, 3 bases remained unmatched. CDR1 and CDR2 from the germline V gene are SGHRS and YFSETQ. CDR3 DNA (partial): TGCGCCAGCAGCTTGAGTGGACAGGGTAATTCACCC. It yields the protein CASSLSGQGNSP. The whole CDR3 is CASSLSGQGNSPLHF.

About this clone itself: The sequenced fragment ends 3 residues before the CDR3 boundary, so the rest is inferred from the germline J gene. The chain couples TRBV20-1 to TRBJ2-7; 8 bases map to TRBD1. With V trimmed by 5 bases and J by 2 bases, 8 bases remained unmatched. The CDR3 sequence is 14 residues long. CDR1 and CDR2 (germline): DFQATT, SNEGSKA (reference sequence). Partial CDR3 DNA: TGCAGTGCTGATGCCAGGGACAGGACCTACGAG. Protein: CSADARDRTYE. Given in full, the CDR3 is CSADARDRTYEQYF.

To note about this clone: The read terminates 3 residues ahead of where the CDR3 ends, so the germline J gene completes it. J is TRBJ1-1 and V is TRBV2; D is unresolved. The CDR3 has 15 residues. V dropped 6 bases and J dropped 1 base, with 15 bases sitting between them. In germline, CDR1 is SNHLY, CDR2 FYNNEI. The sequenced CDR3 bases are TGTGCCAGCAGCTCCGCGGCGATCGCGAACACTGAA. As protein: CASSSAAIANTE. In full, the CDR3 is CASSSAAIANTEAFF.

As to this clone: The read falls 3 residues short of the CDR3 end, and the missing part is taken from the germline J gene. The V call is TRBV29-1, the J call TRBJ2-1, with D perhaps matching TRBD1 (6 bases). The CDR3 contains 15 residues. The V gene's germline CDR1 is SQVTM and CDR2 ANQGSEA. V was shortened by 1 base and J by 1 base, with 11 bases between the two germline ends. The part of the CDR3 DNA that was read is TGCAGCGTTGAAGGGGGCCAGGGGTCCTACAATGAG. Translating it yields CSVEGGQGSYNE. The entire CDR3 protein reads CSVEGGQGSYNEQFF.